These 26 T cell receptor beta chains came from one sample sequenced in a study of patients and donors after allogeneic stem cell transplantation. One entry per CDR3 protein, called by TCRdb with MiXCR from the RT-PCR reads. The data show around 31,000 distinct CDR3 sequences, 6.8% seen once. Material for sequencing was blood, either unsorted or a sorted T cell fraction (not recorded which). All receptors come from a human donor who was either an allogeneic HSCT recipient or a stem cell or donor lymphocyte infusion donor (not recorded which). It is not recorded whose cells these are; they may come from a transplant donor.

This clonotype turned up a few times. V gene TRBV28 combines with J gene TRBJ2-3; 7 nucleotides agree with TRBD1. Looked up from germline, CDR1 is MDHEN and CDR2 is SYDVKM. The CDR3 length is 14 residues. This chain's CDR3 is CAIGTVLSSDTQYF. The CDR3 coding sequence is TGTGCGATCGGGACAGTTCTTTCGTCAGATACGCAGTATTTT.

This clonotype was observed many times. Here the CDR3 reads CASSFERKGANQPQHF. As DNA, the CDR3 is TGTGCCAGCAGTTTTGAGAGGAAAGGGGCCAATCAGCCCCAGCATTTT. The chain links TRBV28 to TRBJ1-5; D possibly corresponds to TRBD1 (5 bases). This CDR3 region has 16 residues. Trimming pared 3 bases from V and 3 bases from J, leaving 15 bases between. Germline CDR1 is MDHEN and CDR2 is SYDVKM.

This clonotype was seen only a few times. The chain combines TRBV20-1 with TRBJ2-1, with 13 positions matching TRBD2. The ends lost 7 bases at V and 6 bases at J; junction bases unmatched: 3. This CDR3 is 13 amino acids long. Per the germline V gene, CDR1 is DFQATT and CDR2 is SNEGSKA (reference sequence). CDR3 nucleotides: TGCAGTGGGACTAGCGGGAGCCCCAATGAGCAGTTCTTC. It codes for CSGTSGSPNEQFF.

J is TRBJ2-1 and V is TRBV4-3; 8 positions agree with TRBD2. CDR1 is LGHNA, CDR2 YSLEER, per germline. There are 14 residues in the CDR3. Germline trimming cut 4 bases from V and 5 bases from J; bases unmatched to any gene: 4. The CDR3, as DNA: TGCGCCAGCAGCCCGGAACTAGCGGACAATGAGCAGTTCTTC. Protein product: CASSPELADNEQFF.

This chain joins TRBV18 and TRBJ2-1; D remains ambiguous. Germline CDR1 reads KGHSH; CDR2 reads LQKENI. This CDR3 is 12 amino acids long. Between the trimmed V and J ends, which lost 4 bases and 3 bases, there was a span of 4 bases. The DNA of the CDR3 is TGTGCCAGCTCACAACGCTACAATGAGCAGTTCTTC. Its protein product is CASSQRYNEQFF.

There are many counts of this clonotype. The rearrangement uses TRBV7-9 and TRBJ1-1; a weak D match, TRBD1 (5 bases). Germline assignment: CDR1 SEHNR and CDR2 FQNEAQ (reference sequence). There are 14 residues in the CDR3. The V and J ends lost 3 bases and 5 bases respectively, with 13 bases between them. The CDR3, as DNA: TGTGCCAGCAGCTTGTACTTTGGGGGGACTGAAGCTTTCTTT. As protein: CASSLYFGGTEAFF.

This clonotype was counted ten times or more. The V gene is TRBV4-2, the J gene TRBJ1-5, with 9 bases lining up with TRBD1. With V trimmed by 4 bases and J by 1 base, 2 bases remained unmatched. Germline loops: CDR1 LGHNA, CDR2 YNFKEQ. This CDR3 region has 15 residues. The CDR3 protein is CASSPDRGSNQPQHF. CDR3 coding DNA: TGTGCCAGCAGCCCGGACAGGGGAAGCAATCAGCCCCAGCATTTT.

Many counts were recorded for this clonotype. The chain employs TRBV18 and TRBJ2-7; no definite D call. The CDR3 is made up of 14 amino acids. Between the trimmed V and J ends, which lost 2 bases and 3 bases, there was a span of 11 bases. Germline V gene lookup returns CDR1 KGHSH and CDR2 LQKENI. The CDR3 reads CASSPGVTNYEQYF. The CDR3 region has the DNA TGTGCCAGCTCACCAGGTGTAACTAACTACGAGCAGTACTTC.

This clonotype was counted at least ten times. The chain couples TRBV28 to TRBJ2-2, with D unresolved. The V and J ends lost 3 bases and 0 bases respectively, with 8 bases between them. The germline V gene encodes CDR1 MDHEN and CDR2 SYDVKM. The CDR3 covers 15 residues. CDR3 nucleotides: TGTGCCAGCAGTTTGGGCGTTGCGAACACCGGGGAGCTGTTTTTT. Its translation: CASSLGVANTGELFF.

This clonotype was observed a few times. The chain couples TRBV20-1 to TRBJ1-1; TRBD1 matches at 10 bases. Trimming at V came to 2 bases and at J to 4 bases, leaving 4 bases not matched to a gene. Germline lookup yields CDR1 DFQATT and CDR2 SNEGSKA (reference sequence). This CDR3 spans 14 amino acids. CDR3 residues: CSARRGQGGTEAFF. The CDR3 nucleotides read TGCAGTGCTAGACGAGGACAGGGGGGCACTGAAGCTTTCTTT.

Ten or more counts support this clonotype. This chain links TRBV6-5 with TRBJ2-1; D is undetermined. The V end lost 2 bases, the J end lost 0 bases, and 8 bases lay between the germline ends. The germline CDR1 and CDR2 sequences are MNHEY and SVGAGI. CDR3 length: 15 residues. CDR3 amino acids: CASSYTADSYNEQFF. CDR3 DNA: TGTGCCAGCAGTTACACGGCAGACTCCTACAATGAGCAGTTCTTC.

This clonotype was detected once. V gene TRBV7-3 combines with J gene TRBJ2-1, with 10 positions matching TRBD2. Germline-derived CDR1 and CDR2 are SGHTA and FQGTGA. CDR3 size: 18 residues. Trimming removed 4 bases from V and 7 bases from J; junction bases left unmatched: 16. As DNA, the CDR3 is TGTGCCAGCAGCTCCATAGGCCTAGCGGGAGCTCGTCTGAATGAGCAGTTCTTC. Translation: CASSSIGLAGARLNEQFF.

In its sample, this clonotype was seen many times. V usage is TRBV20-1 and J usage is TRBJ2-5; D is possibly TRBD1 (5 bases). The CDR3 sequence is 13 residues long. The germline V gene encodes CDR1 DFQATT and CDR2 SNEGSKA (reference sequence). V lost 6 bases, J lost 4 bases, and 15 bases lay in between. CDR3 in amino acids: CSATGQERETQYF. CDR3 bases: TGCAGTGCAACCGGACAAGAACGAGAGACCCAGTACTTC.

A few counts support this clonotype. This chain connects TRBV7-9 to TRBJ2-1; D may be TRBD2 (5 bases). The CDR3 covers 12 residues. The V gene's germline CDR1 is SEHNR and CDR2 FQNEAQ (reference sequence). Trimming removed 10 bases at V and 6 bases at J, with 13 bases between. The CDR3 sequence is CATPGLGNEQFF. For the CDR3, the DNA is TGTGCCACCCCGGGGTTGGGCAATGAGCAGTTCTTC. The whole variable domain, remainder taken from reference TRBV7-9 and TRBJ2-1, is DTGVSQNPRHKITKRGQNVTFRCDPISEHNRLYWYRQTLGQGPEFLTYFQNEAQLEKSRLLSDRFSAERPKGSFSTLEIQRTEQGDSAMYLCATPGLGNEQFFGPGTRLTVL.

This clonotype has a count of ten or more. The chain employs TRBV7-9 and TRBJ1-5; D remains ambiguous. Trimming removed 2 bases at V and 4 bases at J, with 18 bases between. This CDR3 contains 17 residues. The germline V gene has CDR1 SEHNR and CDR2 FQNEAQ (reference sequence). The CDR3 bases are TGTGCCAGCAGCTTATCAGGCTATCTAGACGGTAATCAGCCCCAGCATTTT. Translating gives CASSLSGYLDGNQPQHF.

This clonotype was counted between two and nine times. This rearrangement joins TRBV27 to TRBJ1-2; unclear D gene. The CDR3 contains 13 residues. CDR1 and CDR2 (germline): MNHEY, SMNVEV (reference sequence). Trimming took off 4 bases at V and 4 bases at J, with 10 bases between the two ends. In DNA, the CDR3 is TGTGCCAGCAGTTCAACAGTAAGCTATGGCTACACCTTC. Translation gives CASSSTVSYGYTF.

Many counts were recorded for this clonotype. The chain couples TRBV7-9 to TRBJ2-1; D may be TRBD1 or TRBD2 (6 bases each). Trimming left V 1 base short and J 4 bases short, with 11 bases between. The CDR3 length is 15 residues. In germline, CDR1 is SEHNR, CDR2 FQNEAQ (reference sequence). The CDR3 spells CASSLDGGLYNEQFF. The CDR3 coding sequence is TGTGCCAGCAGCTTAGATGGGGGGCTATACAATGAGCAGTTCTTC.

The CDR3 reads CASSVAVSTTDTQYF. The CDR3 bases are TGTGCCAGCAGCGTAGCGGTTAGCACGACAGATACGCAGTATTTT. V and J are TRBV9 and TRBJ2-3; no firm D call. Trimming left V 0 bases short and J 3 bases short, with 11 bases between. The germline V gene encodes CDR1 SGDLS and CDR2 YYNGEE. The CDR3 contains 15 residues.

This clonotype was counted many times. The chain joins TRBV7-9 to TRBJ2-1, with 10 nucleotides matching TRBD2. V shed 5 bases and J 4 bases; nucleotides not matched to a gene: 5. Germline V gene data show CDR1 as SEHNR and CDR2 as FQNEAQ (reference sequence). The CDR3 is made up of 15 amino acids. The CDR3 reads CASSLGLADYNEQFF. The CDR3 DNA follows: TGTGCCAGCAGCCTCGGACTAGCGGATTACAATGAGCAGTTCTTC.

This clonotype has ten or more counts. The rearrangement links TRBV28 to TRBJ1-6, with a possible D match to TRBD1 (5 bases). Per germline, CDR1 MDHEN and CDR2 SYDVKM. Trimming took 6 bases from V and 7 from J, leaving 7 bases between them. CDR3 size: 12 residues. The CDR3 sequence is CASRTVNSPLHF. The CDR3 DNA follows: TGTGCCAGCAGGACAGTGAATTCACCCCTCCACTTT.

In this sample, this clonotype is medium-sized. This chain joins TRBV27 and TRBJ2-6, with D unclear. Deletions cut 3 bases from V and 1 base from J, with 10 bases between. The CDR3 contains 16 residues. The germline gives CDR1 MNHEY, CDR2 SMNVEV (reference sequence). CDR3 sequence reads: CASSFGRGSGANVLTF. CDR3 in DNA: TGTGCCAGCAGTTTCGGGCGTGGGTCTGGGGCCAACGTCCTGACTTTC.

There are many counts of this clonotype. V usage is TRBV10-3 and J usage is TRBJ2-1; TRBD1 matches 8 bases. Germline CDR1 reads ENHRY; CDR2 reads SYGVKD. CDR3 size: 16 residues. V lost 6 bases, J lost 3 bases, and 10 bases stayed unmatched. CDR3 nucleotides: TGTGCCATCAGCCCTCGGACAGGGCAATTCTACAATGAGCAGTTCTTC. Translation gives CAISPRTGQFYNEQFF.

This clonotype occurred many times. The chain uses TRBV6-5 and TRBJ1-6; tentative D call: TRBD1 (5 bases). Trimming removed 7 bases at V and 6 bases at J, with 19 bases between. CDR1 is MNHEY, CDR2 SVGAGI, per germline. CDR3 size: 16 residues. CDR3 in amino acids: CASNMDNRNANSPLHF. CDR3 coding DNA: TGTGCCAGCAATATGGACAATCGCAACGCTAATTCACCCCTCCACTTT.

In its sample, this clonotype was seen many times. This chain uses TRBV5-6 with TRBJ1-1; D is undetermined. The germline CDR1 and CDR2 sequences are SGHDT and YYEEEE. There are 15 residues in the CDR3. The ends were cut back, 5 bases at V and 1 base at J, with 15 bases in the middle. For the CDR3, the DNA is TGTGCCAGCAGTTCCCCCTTCGGTCCGAACACTGAAGCTTTCTTT. It codes for CASSSPFGPNTEAFF.

The chain is built from TRBV7-6 and TRBJ2-3; a weak D match, TRBD2 (6 bases). There are 16 residues in the CDR3. The V end lost 4 bases, the J end lost 0 bases, and 14 bases lay between the germline ends. Per germline, CDR1 SGHVS and CDR2 FNYEAQ. The chain's CDR3 is CASSSFSGPSTDTQYF. In DNA, the CDR3 is TGTGCCAGCAGCTCATTTAGCGGCCCAAGCACAGATACGCAGTATTTT.

A word on this clonotype: A much larger clone sits a single nucleotide away, making a read error possible. V usage is TRBV12-3 or TRBV12-4 and J usage is TRBJ2-2; either TRBD1 or TRBD2 may fit D (6 bases each). This CDR3 region has 15 residues. DNA for the CDR3: TGTGCCACCACCTCGAGGACAGTGAACACCGGGGGGCTGTTTTTT. Protein product: CATTSRTVNTGGLFF.